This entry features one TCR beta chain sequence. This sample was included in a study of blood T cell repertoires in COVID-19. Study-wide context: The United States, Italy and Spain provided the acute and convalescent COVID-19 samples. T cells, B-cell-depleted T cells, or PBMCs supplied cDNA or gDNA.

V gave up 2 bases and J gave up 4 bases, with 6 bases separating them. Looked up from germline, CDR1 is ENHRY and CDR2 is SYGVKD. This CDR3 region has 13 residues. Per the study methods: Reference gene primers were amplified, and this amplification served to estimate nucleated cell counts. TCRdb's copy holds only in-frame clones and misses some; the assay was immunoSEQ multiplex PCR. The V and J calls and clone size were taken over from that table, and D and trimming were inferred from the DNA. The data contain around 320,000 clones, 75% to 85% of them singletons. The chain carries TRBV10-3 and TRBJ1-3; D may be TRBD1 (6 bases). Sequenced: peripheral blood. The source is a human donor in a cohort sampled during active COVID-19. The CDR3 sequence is CAISEGQGNTIYF. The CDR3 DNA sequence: TGTGCCATCAGTGAGGGACAGGGAAACACCATATATTTT.